The 16 T cell receptor beta chains listed next were all sequenced from one sample in a study of cytomegalovirus exposure and HLA in healthy donors. PCR was performed using 60 Vbeta and 13 Jbeta primers. Generated by immunoSEQ multiplex PCR, the TCRdb table keeps only in-frame clones and is missing some. The sample includes about 83,000 clones. The sequencing input was PBMCs. These TCRs come from a man younger than 35 in good health and CMV-seropositive.

Comment on this clone: The same CDR3 arises from other DNA sequences in this sample as well. This chain joins TRBV6-1 and TRBJ2-1; 10 nucleotides align to TRBD2. Germline loops: CDR1 MNHNS, CDR2 SASEGT. The V gene end was trimmed by 6 bases and the J gene end by 1 base; junction bases not matched to a gene: 3. The CDR3 covers 15 residues. DNA of the CDR3: TGTGCCAGCAGCGAACTAGCGGGGTCCTACAATGAGCAGTTCTTC. This encodes CASSELAGSYNEQFF.

The chain carries TRBV10-3 and TRBJ1-1; D unclear. Trimming removed 0 bases at V and 4 bases at J, with 12 bases between. There are 15 residues in the CDR3. The germline gives CDR1 ENHRY, CDR2 SYGVKD. The DNA for the CDR3 is TGTGCCATCAGTGAGTCAACCAACTCGGGCACTGAAGCTTTCTTT. Protein: CAISESTNSGTEAFF.

The chain has TRBV4-1 and TRBJ1-5, with D hard to call. The V gene lost 1 base and the J gene lost 7 bases, with 8 bases spanning the gap. This CDR3 has 13 amino acids. Germline lookup yields CDR1 MGHRA and CDR2 YSYEKL. The CDR3 DNA sequence: TGCGCCAGCAGCCAAGGTCAACAGCAGCCCCAGCATTTT. It translates to CASSQGQQQPQHF.

V usage is TRBV5-1 and J usage is TRBJ2-1, with D possibly matching TRBD1 (5 bases). V was cut by 3 bases and J by 5 bases, with 9 bases left in between. The CDR3 totals 13 residues. Germline V CDR1 and CDR2: SGHRS, YFSETQ. The CDR3: CASSWGRDNEQFF. In DNA form, the CDR3 reads TGCGCCAGCAGCTGGGGCAGGGACAATGAGCAGTTCTTC.

The chain employs TRBV27 and TRBJ1-2; the D gene is possibly TRBD1 (6 bases). The germline V and J ends were trimmed by 2 bases and 3 bases, with 10 bases remaining between them. The CDR3 spans 14 residues. Germline V gives CDR1 MNHEY, CDR2 SMNVEV (reference sequence). Here the CDR3 DNA reads TGTGCCAGCAGTTTAAGCAGGGGAGACTATGGCTACACCTTC. Its translation is CASSLSRGDYGYTF.

For the CDR3, the DNA is TGTGCCAGCAGTGATGGGGGAGGTTTTTTTGACGAGCAGTACTTC. Translation: CASSDGGGFFDEQYF. J is TRBJ2-7 and V is TRBV6-1, with a tentative D call TRBD2 (6 bases). From germline, CDR1 is MNHNS and CDR2 SASEGT. V was clipped by 3 bases and J by 5 bases, with 17 bases between them. This CDR3 is 15 amino acids long.

V gene TRBV5-1 combines with J gene TRBJ2-2; D is perhaps TRBD2 (6 bases). The CDR3 length is 15 residues. The germline V gene encodes CDR1 SGHRS and CDR2 YFSETQ. V was clipped by 0 bases and J by 3 bases, with 9 bases between them. DNA of the CDR3: TGCGCCAGCAGCTTGGAGGGACTTGACACCGGGGAGCTGTTTTTT. Residues: CASSLEGLDTGELFF.

The chain couples TRBV5-1 to TRBJ1-6; D might be TRBD1 (6 bases). V dropped 4 bases and J dropped 10 bases, with 15 bases sitting between them. There are 14 residues in the CDR3. Germline assignment: CDR1 SGHRS and CDR2 YFSETQ. CDR3 in amino acids: CASSVQGYGSPLHF. CDR3 bases: TGCGCCAGCAGCGTACAGGGATACGGCTCACCCCTCCACTTT.

This chain joins TRBV11-2 and TRBJ2-1; TRBD2 matches at 9 bases. In germline, CDR1 is SGHAT, CDR2 FQNNGV. This CDR3 is built from 14 residues. Trimming cost V 8 bases and J 6 bases; bases outside gene matches: 8. The CDR3 here is CASRRLAEVNEQFF. In DNA, the CDR3 is TGTGCCAGCCGCAGACTAGCGGAAGTCAATGAGCAGTTCTTC. Looking up the rest from reference TRBV11-2 and TRBJ2-1 gives the full variable domain: EAGVAQSPRYKIIEKRQSVAFWCNPISGHATLYWYQQILGQGPKLLIQFQNNGVVDDSQLPKDRFSAERLKGVDSTLKIQPAKLEDSAVYLCASRRLAEVNEQFFGPGTRLTVL.

The genes are TRBV6-1 and TRBJ2-7; TRBD2 matches at 12 bases. With V trimmed by 2 bases and J by 6 bases, 5 bases remained unmatched. The CDR3 is 15 residues long. Germline CDR1 reads MNHNS; CDR2 reads SASEGT. CDR3 DNA: TGTGCCAGCAGTGAACTAGCGGGAGGGCCCTCCGAGCAGTACTTC. This sequence encodes CASSELAGGPSEQYF.

The chain couples TRBV27 to TRBJ2-7; 8 bases fit TRBD1. This CDR3 has 12 residues. J was trimmed by 6 bases and V by 6 bases; bases with no gene match: 4. Germline CDR1 is MNHEY and CDR2 is SMNVEV (reference sequence). This CDR3 reads CASSTTGVEQYF. The CDR3, as DNA: TGTGCCAGCAGCACGACAGGGGTCGAGCAGTACTTC.

V and J are TRBV27 and TRBJ2-3; D not certain. V gave up 0 bases and J gave up 0 bases, with 7 bases separating them. Germline V gives CDR1 MNHEY, CDR2 SMNVEV (reference sequence). The CDR3 spans 15 residues. As DNA, the CDR3 is TGTGCCAGCAGTTTATCGAGTCCGAGCACAGATACGCAGTATTTT. This codes for CASSLSSPSTDTQYF.

J is TRBJ2-7 and V is TRBV29-1; 10 nucleotides match TRBD2. This CDR3 has 14 residues. V shed 6 bases and J 0 bases; nucleotides not matched to a gene: 5. Germline V gives CDR1 SQVTM, CDR2 ANQGSEA. The CDR3 loop is CSVETSGVSYEQYF. The DNA for the CDR3 is TGCAGCGTCGAAACTAGCGGGGTCTCCTACGAGCAGTACTTC.

The chain links TRBV30 to TRBJ1-2; D not certain. Germline V gene sequence: CDR1 GTSNPN, CDR2 SVGIG (reference sequence). V shed 1 base and J shed 6 bases, with 12 bases lying between them. The CDR3 extends over 13 amino acids. The DNA for the CDR3 is TGTGCCTGGAGTGCTGAGGCCTTGAATGGCTACACCTTC. It yields the protein CAWSAEALNGYTF.

The chain carries TRBV30 and TRBJ1-1, with TRBD1 matching over 7 bases. The V gene's germline CDR1 is GTSNPN and CDR2 SVGIG (reference sequence). V gave up 0 bases and J gave up 1 base; unmatched junction bases: 8. The CDR3 runs 16 residues. Here the CDR3 DNA reads TGTGCCTGGAGTGTACGACAGGGATTCGGGAACACTGAAGCTTTCTTT. Protein product: CAWSVRQGFGNTEAFF. The variable domain in full, with the rest retrieved from reference TRBV30 and TRBJ1-1, is SQTIHQWPATLVQPVGSPLSLECTVEGTSNPNLYWYRQAAGRGLQLLFYSVGIGQISSEVPQNLSASRPQDRQFILSSKKLLLSDSGFYLCAWSVRQGFGNTEAFFGQGTRLTVV.

The rearrangement links TRBV30 to TRBJ1-1, with D possibly TRBD1 on 6 matching bases. Germline CDR1 GTSNPN, CDR2 SVGIG (reference sequence). The V and J ends lost 5 bases and 5 bases respectively, with 12 bases between them. There are 12 residues in the CDR3. CDR3 sequence (DNA): TGTGCCTGGGACAGGCTTCAAACTGAAGCTTTCTTT. It yields the protein CAWDRLQTEAFF. Full variable domain (missing parts from reference TRBV30 and TRBJ1-1): SQTIHQWPATLVQPVGSPLSLECTVEGTSNPNLYWYRQAAGRGLQLLFYSVGIGQISSEVPQNLSASRPQDRQFILSSKKLLLSDSGFYLCAWDRLQTEAFFGQGTRLTVV.